The sequence of this T cell receptor beta chain was determined in a study of molecular identifiers for immune sequencing clone quantification. Study-wide results and caveats: For effector cells, clones above 20 RNA copies held over 99% of molecules; for naive cells, under 1%.

One entry per CDR3 protein results from TCRdb running MiXCR on the PCR reads. The table includes about 640,000 distinct CDR3 sequences, approximately 20% detected once. This clonotype has ten or more counts. Its cognate antigen is unknown. Germline assignment: CDR1 SGHVS and CDR2 FQNEAQ. V lost 4 bases to trimming and J lost 5 bases; unmatched junction nucleotides: 8. The CDR3 loop spans 16 amino acids. The receptor was derived from a human donor in good health. Some libraries in this study had Jurkat cell RNA spiked in. The sequencing input was naive CD8+ T cells from blood, with Jurkat cell RNA spiked in. Indicated subset: FACS-sorted CD8+CD4-CCR7+CD45RA+ naive T cells. The chain joins TRBV7-8 to TRBJ2-1; 10 bases fit TRBD2. The CDR3 spells CASSSTSGGADNEQFF. Written as DNA, the CDR3 is TGTGCCAGCAGCTCGACGAGCGGGGGGGCAGACAATGAGCAGTTCTTC.